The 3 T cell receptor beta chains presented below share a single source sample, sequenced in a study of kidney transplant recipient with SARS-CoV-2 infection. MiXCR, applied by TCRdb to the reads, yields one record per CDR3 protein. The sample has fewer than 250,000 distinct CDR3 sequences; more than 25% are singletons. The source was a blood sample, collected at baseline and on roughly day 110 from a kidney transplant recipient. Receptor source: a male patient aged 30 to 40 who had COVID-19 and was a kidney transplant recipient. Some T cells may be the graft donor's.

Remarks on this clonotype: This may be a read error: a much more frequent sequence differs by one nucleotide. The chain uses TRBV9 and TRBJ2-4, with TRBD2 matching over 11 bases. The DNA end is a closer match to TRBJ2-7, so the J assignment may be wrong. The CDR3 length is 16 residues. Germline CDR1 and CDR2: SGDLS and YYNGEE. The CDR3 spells CTSSVGGTSGLYEQYF. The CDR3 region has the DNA TGTACCAGCAGCGTAGGGGGGACTAGCGGATTATACGAGCAGTACTTC.

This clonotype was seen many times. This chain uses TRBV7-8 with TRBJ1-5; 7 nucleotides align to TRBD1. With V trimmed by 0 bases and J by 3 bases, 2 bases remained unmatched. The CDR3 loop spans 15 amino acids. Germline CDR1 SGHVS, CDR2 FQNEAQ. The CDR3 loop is CASSLAGTDNQPQHF. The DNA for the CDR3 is TGTGCCAGCAGCTTAGCGGGGACAGACAATCAGCCCCAGCATTTT.

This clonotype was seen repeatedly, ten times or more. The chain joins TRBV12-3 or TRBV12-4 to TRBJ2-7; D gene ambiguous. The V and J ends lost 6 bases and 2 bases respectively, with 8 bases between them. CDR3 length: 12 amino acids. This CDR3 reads CASSFGTYEQYF. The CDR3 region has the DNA TGTGCCAGCAGCTTCGGAACCTACGAGCAGTACTTC.